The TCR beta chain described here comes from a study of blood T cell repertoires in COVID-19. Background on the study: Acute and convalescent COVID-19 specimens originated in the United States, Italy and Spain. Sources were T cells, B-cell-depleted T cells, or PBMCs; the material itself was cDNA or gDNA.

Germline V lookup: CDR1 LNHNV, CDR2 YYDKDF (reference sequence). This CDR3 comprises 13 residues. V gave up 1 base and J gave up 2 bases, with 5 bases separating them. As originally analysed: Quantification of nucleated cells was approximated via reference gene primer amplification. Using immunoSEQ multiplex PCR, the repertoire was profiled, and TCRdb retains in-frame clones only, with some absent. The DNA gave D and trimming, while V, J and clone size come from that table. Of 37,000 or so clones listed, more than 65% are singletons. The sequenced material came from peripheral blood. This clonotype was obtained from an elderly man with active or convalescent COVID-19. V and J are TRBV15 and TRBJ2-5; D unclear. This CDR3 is CATSRAFQETQYF. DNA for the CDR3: TGTGCCACCAGCAGAGCCTTTCAAGAGACCCAGTACTTC. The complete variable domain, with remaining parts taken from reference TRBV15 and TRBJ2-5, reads DAMVIQNPRYQVTQFGKPVTLSCSQTLNHNVMYWYQQKSSQAPKLLFHYYDKDFNNEADTPDNFQSRRPNTSFCFLDIRSPGLGDTAMYLCATSRAFQETQYFGPGTRLLVL.